Listed below are T cell receptor beta chains from one sample, sequenced in a study of cytomegalovirus exposure and HLA in healthy donors. Measured with immunoSEQ multiplex PCR; TCRdb has only the in-frame clones, and not every one. The sample shows about 160,000 clones, less than 90% of them seen only once. Sequencing was carried out using PBMCs. These receptors were obtained from a woman aged 18-30 years in good health and CMV-seronegative. Each CDR3 is given with its conserved first and last residue. Fields, in order: clone size, J gene, V gene, CDR3 protein. Clone size is not always given. Where it is, it says once, few, many or a class for expanded clones.

NA	TRBJ1-1	TRBV28	CASSWGGMNTEAFF
NA	TRBJ1-6	TRBV28	CASSSSPRDSLSLANSPLHF
NA	TRBJ2-4	TRBV5-1	CASSSQGGDIQYF
NA	TRBJ2-1	TRBV7-9	CASSLERGWRFF
NA	TRBJ2-7	TRBV19	CASSSSLAGRYEQYF
NA	TRBJ1-2	TRBV25-1	CASSGTGDGGYTF
NA	TRBJ2-5	TRBV28	CASRGQAGGETQYF
few	TRBJ2-7	TRBV19	CASSYRTSGPYEQYF
NA	TRBJ2-7	TRBV6-1	CASSEAQTSGSAYEQYF
NA	TRBJ1-6	TRBV6-5	CASSQPGPLHF
NA	TRBJ2-2	TRBV27	CASKGQGDTGELFF
NA	TRBJ2-1	TRBV28	CASTHYRTTSEQFF
NA	TRBJ2-7	TRBV19	CASSQGGAYEQYF
NA	TRBJ1-1	TRBV28	CASSFRAGTEAFF
NA	TRBJ2-5	TRBV6-1	CASTGQGPLKETQYF
NA	TRBJ2-7	TRBV6-6	CASSDGQDENYEQYF
NA	TRBJ2-7	TRBV19	CASMGGSYEQYF
NA	TRBJ1-3	TRBV19	CASSKVQGVSGNTIYF
few	TRBJ2-2	TRBV6-1	CASSRGQITGELFF
NA	TRBJ2-7	TRBV30	CACDGTSGGSYEQYF
once	TRBJ1-2	TRBV30	CAWRPRDSYSYGYTF
NA	TRBJ1-4	TRBV5-1	CASSLAPGSTNEKLFF
once	TRBJ1-3	TRBV10-3	CAISESGGNYGNTIYF
NA	TRBJ2-7	TRBV18	CASSQGQAYEQYF